The present T cell receptor beta chain was sequenced within a study of T cells after posttransplantation cyclophosphamide listed by TCRdb under 2016. Describing the broader study: T cell repertoire reconstitution was tracked by TRB sequencing after myeloablative bone marrow transplantation in which posttransplantation cyclophosphamide was used as GVHD prophylaxis. Antigen receptor sequencing covered samples from a few dozen PTCy-treated patients and fewer than 20 of their related bone marrow donors. TRB sequencing was performed on blood from all 30 or so PTCy patients with 1-year posttransplant specimens. TRB sequencing was also done on up to roughly 3 additional blood samples from 2 to 5.2 years after transplant in 3 patients, and on pretransplant blood from a handful of patients. Because TRA and TRB clonality correlated tightly in several samples, later TCR analyses were limited to TRB. Public TRB sequences were compared against a database of over 3,000 sequences linked to responses to pathogens, tumor antigens, self-antigens and alloantigens. Broad study findings and their caveats: Donor-recipient similarity was low at 1-2 months but increased during the first year, and donor CD8+ memory clones often dominated later blood repertoires. Across a few dozen patients, TRB clonality was highly associated with recipient CMV seropositivity and CMV reactivation, and diversity in PTCy patients was similar to diversity in CNI/methotrexate controls. The TRB repertoires of T cells infiltrating skin or GI tract showed only limited overlap with the TRB repertoires of T cells in blood.

This clone was seen more than once but under ten times. It lacks a known antigen. Within one base of it there is no much larger clone, and no base qualities were kept. The label giving this sample's treatment or condition can be read as: high-dose cyclophosphamide on days +3 and +4 as single-agent GVHD prophylaxis. Patients in the PTCy group got busulfan and fludarabine conditioning, a marrow graft from a related or unrelated donor, and cyclophosphamide on days +3 and +4. PTCy-treated patients came from a prospective multi-institutional clinical trial. Peripheral blood and bone marrow mononuclear cells were isolated by Ficoll-Hypaque density centrifugation and were cryopreserved. The CDR3, from cysteine to phenylalanine, totals 16 residues. Only CDR3 DNA is held: 48 bases, read in frame from base 1. The germline V gene (reference sequence) specifies SEHNR as CDR1 and FQNEAQ as CDR2. The V and J ends are trimmed by 4 bases and 7 bases, leaving 20 bases between them.

Genomic DNA was the input for TRB sequencing, which was run either with the immunoSEQ assay at survey resolution or with the hsTCRB kit. For the original study's pipeline: Initial read processing used immunoSEQ software, and repertoire analyses used the LymphoSeq R package. For each TRB dataset, clonality was calculated as 1 minus normalized Shannon entropy, and the Gini coefficient was computed as well. To infer phenotypes in unsorted samples, TRB sequences from sorted subsets of the recipient or donor were mapped onto the unsorted samples of the same recipient. TCRdb holds this immuneACCESS table with in-frame rearrangements only. Some clones are missing; in checked studies, unresolved V genes explain under half, and the rest has no known cause. V, J and clone size are taken as reported in that table, and D and trimming were inferred from the DNA itself. The table shows roughly 10,000 clones here, with no singletons. The top ten clones comprise about 3.6% of the sample.

The chain couples TRBV7-9 to TRBJ2-1; TRBD2 is a possible D gene, resting on 5 matching bases. The TCR originated in a male patient in his fifties who received an allogeneic stem cell transplant from a related donor and was CMV-positive. Some T cells may be donor cells from the graft after a transplant. The specimen comprised PBMCs, sampled around 370 days after allogeneic stem cell transplant with posttransplant cyclophosphamide. The nucleotide sequence reads as follows: TGTGCCAGCAGCTCCCCCGCGAGGGCCGCGTATAATGAGCAGTTCTTC. This encodes CASSSPARAAYNEQFF.